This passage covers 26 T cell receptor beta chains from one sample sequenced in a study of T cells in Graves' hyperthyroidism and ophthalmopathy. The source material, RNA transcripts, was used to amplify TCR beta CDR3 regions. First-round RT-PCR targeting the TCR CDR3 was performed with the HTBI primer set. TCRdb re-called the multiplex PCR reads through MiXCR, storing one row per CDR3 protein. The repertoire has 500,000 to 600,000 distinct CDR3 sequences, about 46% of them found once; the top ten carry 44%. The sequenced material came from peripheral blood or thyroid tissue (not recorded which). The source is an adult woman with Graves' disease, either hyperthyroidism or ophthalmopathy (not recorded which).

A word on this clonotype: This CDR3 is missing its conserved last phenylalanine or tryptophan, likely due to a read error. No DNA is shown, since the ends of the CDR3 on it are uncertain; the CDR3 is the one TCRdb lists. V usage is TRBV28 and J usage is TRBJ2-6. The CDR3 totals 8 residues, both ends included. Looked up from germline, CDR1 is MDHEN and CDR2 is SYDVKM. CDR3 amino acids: CASSSPTS.

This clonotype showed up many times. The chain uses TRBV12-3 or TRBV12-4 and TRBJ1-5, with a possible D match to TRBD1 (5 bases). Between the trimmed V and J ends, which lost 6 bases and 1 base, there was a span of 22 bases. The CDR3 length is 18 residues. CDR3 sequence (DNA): TGTGCCAGCAGGGACACAGACCTATCGGTGGGCAGCAATCAGCCCCAGCATTTT. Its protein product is CASRDTDLSVGSNQPQHF.

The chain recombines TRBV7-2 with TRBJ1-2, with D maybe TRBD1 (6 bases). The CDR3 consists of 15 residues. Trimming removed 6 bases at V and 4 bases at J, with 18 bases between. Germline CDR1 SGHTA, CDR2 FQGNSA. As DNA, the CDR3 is TGTGCCAGCAGAGAGGGGGGAGGTATACGCTATGGCTACACCTTC. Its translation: CASREGGGIRYGYTF.

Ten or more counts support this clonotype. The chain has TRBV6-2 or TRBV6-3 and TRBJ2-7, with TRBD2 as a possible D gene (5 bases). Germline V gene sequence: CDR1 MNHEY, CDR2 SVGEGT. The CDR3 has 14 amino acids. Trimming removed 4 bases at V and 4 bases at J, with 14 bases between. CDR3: CASSSLETRYEQYF. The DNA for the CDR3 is TGTGCCAGCAGTTCACTAGAGACTCGGTACGAGCAGTACTTC.

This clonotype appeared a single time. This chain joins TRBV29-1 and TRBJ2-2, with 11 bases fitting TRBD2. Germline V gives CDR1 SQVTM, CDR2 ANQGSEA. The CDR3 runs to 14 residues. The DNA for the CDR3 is TGCGCTGTTACTAGCGGGGGGAACACCGGGGAGCTGTTTTTT. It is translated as CAVTSGGNTGELFF.

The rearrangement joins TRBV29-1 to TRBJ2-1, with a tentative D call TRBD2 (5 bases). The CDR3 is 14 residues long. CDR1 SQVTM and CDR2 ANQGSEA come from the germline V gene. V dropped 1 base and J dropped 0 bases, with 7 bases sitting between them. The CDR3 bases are TGCAGCGTTGAAGGCGGGCCCTCCTACAATGAGCAGTTCTTC. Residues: CSVEGGPSYNEQFF.

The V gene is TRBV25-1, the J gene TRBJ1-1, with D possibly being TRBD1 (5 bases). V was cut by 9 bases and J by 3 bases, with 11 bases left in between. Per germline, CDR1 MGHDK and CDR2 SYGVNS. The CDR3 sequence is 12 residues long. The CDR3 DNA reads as TGTGCCAGTGGACACGGGGACACTGAAGCTTTCTTT. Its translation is CASGHGDTEAFF.

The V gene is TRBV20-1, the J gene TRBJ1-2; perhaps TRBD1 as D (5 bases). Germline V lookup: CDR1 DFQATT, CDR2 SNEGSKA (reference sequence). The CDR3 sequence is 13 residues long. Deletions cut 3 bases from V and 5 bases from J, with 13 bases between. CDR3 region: CSARRQGVYGYTF. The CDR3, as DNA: TGCAGTGCTAGGCGGCAGGGAGTTTATGGCTACACCTTC.

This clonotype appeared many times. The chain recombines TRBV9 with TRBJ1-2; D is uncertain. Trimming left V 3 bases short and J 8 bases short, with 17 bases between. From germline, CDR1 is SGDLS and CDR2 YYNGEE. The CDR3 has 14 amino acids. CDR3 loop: CASSDAPTSGGYTF. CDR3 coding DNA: TGTGCCAGCAGCGACGCCCCCACCTCGGGAGGCTACACCTTC.

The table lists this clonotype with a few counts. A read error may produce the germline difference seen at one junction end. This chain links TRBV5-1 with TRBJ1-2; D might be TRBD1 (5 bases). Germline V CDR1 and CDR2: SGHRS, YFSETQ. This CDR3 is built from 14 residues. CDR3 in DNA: TGTGCCAGCAGCTTCCCCGGGGCTTACTATGGCTACACCTTC. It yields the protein CASSFPGAYYGYTF.

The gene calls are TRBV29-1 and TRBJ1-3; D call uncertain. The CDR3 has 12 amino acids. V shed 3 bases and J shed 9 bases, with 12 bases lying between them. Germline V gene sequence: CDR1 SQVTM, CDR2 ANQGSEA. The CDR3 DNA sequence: TGCAGCGTTGAGGGCCTTAGTTCCACCATATATTTT. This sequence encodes CSVEGLSSTIYF.

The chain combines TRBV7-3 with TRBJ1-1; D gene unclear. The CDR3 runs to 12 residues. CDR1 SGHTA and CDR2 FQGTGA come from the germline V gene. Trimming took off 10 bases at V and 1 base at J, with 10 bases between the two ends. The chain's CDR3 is CANSWGNTEAFF. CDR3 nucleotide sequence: TGTGCCAATTCTTGGGGGAACACTGAAGCTTTCTTT.

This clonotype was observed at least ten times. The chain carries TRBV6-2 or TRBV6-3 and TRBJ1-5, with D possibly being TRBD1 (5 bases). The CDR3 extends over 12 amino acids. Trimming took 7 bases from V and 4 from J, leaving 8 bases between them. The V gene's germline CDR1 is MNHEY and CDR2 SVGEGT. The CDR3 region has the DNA TGTGCCAGCAAGTCAGGGAATCAGCCCCAGCATTTT. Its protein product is CASKSGNQPQHF.

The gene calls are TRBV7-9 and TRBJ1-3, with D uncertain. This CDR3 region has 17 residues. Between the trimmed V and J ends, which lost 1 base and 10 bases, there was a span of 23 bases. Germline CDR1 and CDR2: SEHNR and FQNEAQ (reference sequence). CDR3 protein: CASSLVPPPDKRVTIYF. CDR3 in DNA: TGTGCCAGCAGCTTAGTACCCCCTCCCGACAAGAGAGTTACCATATATTTT.

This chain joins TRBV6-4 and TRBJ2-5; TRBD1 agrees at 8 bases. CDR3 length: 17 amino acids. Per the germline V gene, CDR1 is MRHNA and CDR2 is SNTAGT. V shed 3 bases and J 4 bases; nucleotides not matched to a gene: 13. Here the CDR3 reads CASSDRGRTGKGETQYF. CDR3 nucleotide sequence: TGTGCCAGCAGTGATCGCGGTAGGACAGGGAAAGGAGAGACCCAGTACTTC.

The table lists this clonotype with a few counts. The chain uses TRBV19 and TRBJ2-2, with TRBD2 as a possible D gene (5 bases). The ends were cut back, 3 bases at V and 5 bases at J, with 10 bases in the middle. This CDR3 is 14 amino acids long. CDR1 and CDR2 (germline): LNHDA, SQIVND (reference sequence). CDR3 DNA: TGTGCCAGTAGTATCTACAGAGGGACCGGGGAGCTGTTTTTT. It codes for CASSIYRGTGELFF.

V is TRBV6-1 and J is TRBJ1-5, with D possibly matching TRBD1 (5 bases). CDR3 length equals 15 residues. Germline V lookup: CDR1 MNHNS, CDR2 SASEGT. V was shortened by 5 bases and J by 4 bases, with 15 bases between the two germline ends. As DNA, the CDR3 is TGTGCCAGCAGTACGGCGCCAGAGGGGAATCAGCCCCAGCATTTT. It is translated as CASSTAPEGNQPQHF.

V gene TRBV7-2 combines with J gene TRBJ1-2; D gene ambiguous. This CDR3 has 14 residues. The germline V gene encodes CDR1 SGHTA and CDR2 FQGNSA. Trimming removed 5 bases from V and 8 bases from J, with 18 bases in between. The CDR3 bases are TGTGCCAGCAGCCAAGGTGACGGGTTGGGAGGCTACACCTTC. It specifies CASSQGDGLGGYTF.

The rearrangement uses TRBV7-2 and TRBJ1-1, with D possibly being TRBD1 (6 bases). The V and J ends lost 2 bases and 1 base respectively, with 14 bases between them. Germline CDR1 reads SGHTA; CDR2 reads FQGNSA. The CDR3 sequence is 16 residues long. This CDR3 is CASSLPQGRGNTEAFF. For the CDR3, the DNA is TGTGCCAGCAGCTTACCGCAGGGGAGGGGGAACACTGAAGCTTTCTTT.

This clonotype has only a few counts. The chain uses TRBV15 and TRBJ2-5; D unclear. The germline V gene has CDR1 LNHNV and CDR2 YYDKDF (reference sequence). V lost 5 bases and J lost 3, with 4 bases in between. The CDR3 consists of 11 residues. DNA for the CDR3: TGTGCCACCAGCCTTGAAGAGACCCAGTACTTC. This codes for CATSLEETQYF.

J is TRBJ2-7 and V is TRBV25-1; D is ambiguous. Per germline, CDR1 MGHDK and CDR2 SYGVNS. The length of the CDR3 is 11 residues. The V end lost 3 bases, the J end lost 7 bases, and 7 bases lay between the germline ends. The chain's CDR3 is CASSDAYEQYF. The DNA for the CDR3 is TGTGCCAGCAGTGACGCGTATGAGCAGTACTTC.

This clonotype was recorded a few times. The chain's CDR3 is CSAELQETQYF. CDR3 coding DNA: TGCAGTGCTGAACTGCAAGAGACCCAGTACTTC. J is TRBJ2-5 and V is TRBV20-1, with D hard to call. The CDR3 is 11 residues long. The germline V and J ends were trimmed by 5 bases and 2 bases, with 6 bases remaining between them. Germline V CDR1 and CDR2: DFQATT, SNEGSKA (reference sequence).

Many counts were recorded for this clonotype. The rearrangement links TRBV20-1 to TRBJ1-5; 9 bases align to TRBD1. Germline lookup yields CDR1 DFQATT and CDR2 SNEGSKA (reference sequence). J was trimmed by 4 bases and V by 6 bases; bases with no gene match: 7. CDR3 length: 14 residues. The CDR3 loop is CSAITGTGNQPQHF. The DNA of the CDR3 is TGCAGTGCCATCACCGGGACAGGGAATCAGCCCCAGCATTTT.

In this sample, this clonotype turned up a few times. The CDR3 bases are TGTGCCATCAGCCCAGGACAGGGCGCTTATAACTATGGCTACACCTTC. This codes for CAISPGQGAYNYGYTF. V usage is TRBV10-3 and J usage is TRBJ1-2; 8 bases are a match to TRBD1. The CDR3 runs to 16 residues. V was pared by 6 bases and J by 1 base, with 10 bases of the junction left unmatched. Per the germline V gene, CDR1 is ENHRY and CDR2 is SYGVKD.

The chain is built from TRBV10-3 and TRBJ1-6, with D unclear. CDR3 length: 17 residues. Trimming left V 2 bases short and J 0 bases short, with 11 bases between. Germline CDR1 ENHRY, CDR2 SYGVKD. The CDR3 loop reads CAISETSRSSYNSPLHF. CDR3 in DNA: TGTGCCATCAGTGAGACGTCAAGGAGCTCCTATAATTCACCCCTCCACTTT.

Here the CDR3 DNA reads TGCGCCAGCAGCTCCCAGGGCAGGGTTGAAGGCTACACCTTC. Translating gives CASSSQGRVEGYTF. V gene TRBV5-1 combines with J gene TRBJ1-2; TRBD1 is a possible D gene (5 bases). Trimming left V 3 bases short and J 8 bases short, with 17 bases between. The CDR3 extends over 14 amino acids. Germline V gene lookup returns CDR1 SGHRS and CDR2 YFSETQ. The full variable domain, in which reference TRBV5-1 and TRBJ1-2 provide the parts outside the CDR3, is KAGVTQTPRYLIKTRGQQVTLSCSPISGHRSVSWYQQTPGQGLQFLFEYFSETQRNKGNFPGRFSGRQFSNSRSEMNVSTLELGDSALYLCASSSQGRVEGYTFGSGTRLTVV.